A single sample gave rise to the 18 T cell receptor beta chains below, sequenced in a study of T cell repertoires in cytomegalovirus infection. TCRdb re-called the reads with MiXCR, one entry per CDR3 protein. In the table there are around 180,000 distinct CDR3 sequences, 28% of which are singletons. The sample comprised PBMCs. The receptors come from a human donor in good health (CMV status not recorded). Some clones in this sample may be carry-over from other donors' samples.

The rearrangement joins TRBV6-2 or TRBV6-3 to TRBJ2-7, with D possibly TRBD1 on 5 matching bases. Looked up from germline, CDR1 is MNHEY and CDR2 is SVGEGT. The V and J ends lost 6 bases and 2 bases respectively, with 8 bases between them. CDR3 length: 12 amino acids. The DNA for the CDR3 is TGTGCCAGCAGACAGGAGACCTACGAGCAGTACTTC. Protein sequence: CASRQETYEQYF.

This clonotype was found many times. CDR3 protein: CASSLNGGDQETQYF. CDR3 nucleotide sequence: TGTGCCAGCAGCCTGAATGGGGGGGATCAAGAGACCCAGTACTTC. This chain joins TRBV7-2 and TRBJ2-5; TRBD2 agrees at 7 bases. CDR3 length equals 15 residues. In germline, CDR1 is SGHTA, CDR2 FQGNSA. Trimming removed 5 bases from V and 2 bases from J; junction bases left unmatched: 8.

This clonotype was counted a few times. V gene TRBV27 combines with J gene TRBJ1-1; D is ambiguous. V lost 5 bases, J lost 0 bases, and 16 bases lay in between. This CDR3 contains 16 residues. Looked up from germline, CDR1 is MNHEY and CDR2 is SMNVEV (reference sequence). The CDR3: CASSPTPGLLNTEAFF. DNA for the CDR3: TGTGCCAGCAGTCCAACCCCAGGACTCTTGAACACTGAAGCTTTCTTT.

There are many counts of this clonotype. CDR3 loop: CASSRNTIYF. In DNA, the CDR3 is TGTGCCAGCTCAAGAAACACCATATATTTT. The genes are TRBV12-3 or TRBV12-4 and TRBJ1-3; D is ambiguous. This CDR3 is 10 amino acids long. V dropped 8 bases and J dropped 5 bases, with 4 bases sitting between them.

This clonotype was picked up a small number of times. The chain links TRBV6-6 to TRBJ1-2; maybe TRBD1 (5 bases). The germline V gene has CDR1 MNHNY and CDR2 SVGAGI (reference sequence). CDR3 length: 13 residues. Trimming pared 9 bases from V and 2 bases from J, leaving 13 bases between. The CDR3 sequence: CASKQGENYGYTF. The CDR3 nucleotides read TGTGCCAGTAAGCAAGGGGAGAACTATGGCTACACCTTC.

The chain joins TRBV18 to TRBJ2-5, with D perhaps matching TRBD1 (5 bases). The germline V gene encodes CDR1 KGHSH and CDR2 LQKENI. This CDR3 spans 14 amino acids. V was cut by 1 base and J by 1 base, with 7 bases left in between. The DNA of the CDR3 is TGTGCCAGCTCACCACAGACAGTCCAAGAGACCCAGTACTTC. Translated, it gives CASSPQTVQETQYF.

The CDR3 DNA follows: TGTGCCAGCTCCCGGGGGGGGTCCGAGCAGTACTTC. Translated, it gives CASSRGGSEQYF. The V gene is TRBV7-9, the J gene TRBJ2-7, with 8 bases fitting TRBD2. The ends lost 8 bases at V and 6 bases at J; junction bases unmatched: 6. Germline V gene lookup returns CDR1 SEHNR and CDR2 FQNEAQ (reference sequence). This CDR3 has 12 residues.

This sequence joins TRBV18 and TRBJ2-1; possibly TRBD1 or TRBD2 for D (5 bases each). The CDR3 consists of 16 residues. Per the germline V gene, CDR1 is KGHSH and CDR2 is LQKENI. V was cut by 2 bases and J by 10 bases, with 21 bases left in between. CDR3 DNA: TGTGCCAGCTCACCAGCCGAGGGGCAGCCTGTGTTCGAGCAGTTCTTC. This sequence encodes CASSPAEGQPVFEQFF.

The chain has TRBV12-3 or TRBV12-4 and TRBJ1-1; D is ambiguous. The V gene lost 8 bases and the J gene lost 1 base, with 14 bases spanning the gap. The CDR3 has 14 amino acids. The CDR3 bases are TGTGCCAGCTCCGGGCCCCGACGGAACACTGAAGCTTTCTTT. Translated: CASSGPRRNTEAFF.

This sequence joins TRBV10-1 and TRBJ1-1, with D hard to call. The germline gives CDR1 WNHNN, CDR2 SYGVQD (reference sequence). The CDR3 contains 9 residues. Trimming removed 6 bases from V and 7 bases from J, with 3 bases in between. CDR3 region: CASRFEAFF. The CDR3 DNA is TGCGCCAGCAGGTTTGAAGCTTTCTTT.

CDR3 sequence reads: CASSLAGGAVGGTDTQYF. In DNA, the CDR3 is TGTGCCAGCAGCTTAGCAGGGGGAGCAGTAGGTGGCACAGATACGCAGTATTTT. J is TRBJ2-3 and V is TRBV7-9; D is perhaps TRBD1 (6 bases). Per germline, CDR1 SEHNR and CDR2 FQNEAQ (reference sequence). The CDR3 has 18 amino acids. V lost 0 bases, J lost 1 base, and 17 bases lay in between.

The DNA for the CDR3 is TGTGCCAGCGGAGCGGGACGGACCTTGAACACTGAAGCTTTCTTT. The encoded protein is CASGAGRTLNTEAFF. The V and J genes are TRBV7-9 and TRBJ1-1, with D maybe TRBD1 (5 bases). V was clipped by 8 bases and J by 0 bases, with 16 bases between them. Per the germline V gene, CDR1 is SEHNR and CDR2 is FQNEAQ (reference sequence). This CDR3 comprises 15 residues.

Many counts were recorded for this clonotype. The DNA for the CDR3 is TGTGCCAGCAGCTCCGGGACGGAGCCAAGGTACTTC. This gives the protein CASSSGTEPRYF. The rearrangement joins TRBV7-8 to TRBJ2-7; D possibly uses TRBD1 or TRBD2 (5 bases each). Germline V gene data show CDR1 as SGHVS and CDR2 as FQNEAQ. V lost 4 bases and J 12 bases, leaving 16 bases between the germline ends. The CDR3 consists of 12 residues.

This clonotype was picked up a small number of times. The V call is TRBV7-9, the J call TRBJ1-1; D gene uncertain. The germline gives CDR1 SEHNR, CDR2 FQNEAQ (reference sequence). V lost 5 bases, J lost 10 bases, and 11 bases lay in between. This CDR3 has 11 residues. CDR3 residues: CASSPQVGAFF. The CDR3 DNA is TGTGCCAGCAGCCCCCAGGTTGGAGCTTTCTTT.

This chain links TRBV6-5 with TRBJ2-3; D perhaps matches TRBD2 (5 bases). V lost 5 bases, J lost 3 bases, and 9 bases lay in between. The CDR3 is 13 amino acids. Germline V gene lookup returns CDR1 MNHEY and CDR2 SVGAGI. CDR3 sequence: CASSNPGTDTQYF. In nucleotides, the CDR3 is TGTGCCAGCAGTAATCCGGGGACAGATACGCAGTATTTT.

The chain recombines TRBV6-2 or TRBV6-3 with TRBJ2-5, with 8 bases fitting TRBD2. Germline CDR1 reads MNHEY; CDR2 reads SVGEGT. The length of the CDR3 is 15 residues. V was pared by 8 bases and J by 1 base, with 9 bases of the junction left unmatched. The CDR3, as DNA: TGTGCCAGCTTTCCAAGAACTAGCGGCCAAGAGACCCAGTACTTC. It specifies CASFPRTSGQETQYF.

In its sample, this clonotype was seen many times. The chain recombines TRBV2 with TRBJ2-4; D is unresolved. V lost 1 base and J lost 8, with 12 bases in between. Germline V lookup: CDR1 SNHLY, CDR2 FYNNEI. The CDR3 totals 14 residues. The CDR3 sequence: CASSEEAGFDIQYF. CDR3 in DNA: TGTGCCAGCAGTGAAGAAGCAGGATTCGACATTCAGTACTTC.

This clonotype was observed a handful of times. The chain recombines TRBV20-1 with TRBJ1-6; 9 nucleotides agree with TRBD1. The V gene end was trimmed by 0 bases and the J gene end by 7 bases; junction bases not matched to a gene: 7. Germline assignment: CDR1 DFQATT and CDR2 SNEGSKA (reference sequence). The CDR3 spans 16 residues. The DNA for the CDR3 is TGCAGTGCTAGAGACCCGGACAGGGGTGAGAATTCACCCCTCCACTTT. This codes for CSARDPDRGENSPLHF.